This TCR beta chain was obtained from a study of control samples from healthy donors and cancer patients. Germline V gene lookup returns CDR1 SGHAT and CDR2 FQNNGV. This CDR3 contains 15 residues. V was shortened by 2 bases and J by 0 bases, with 8 bases between the two germline ends. TCRdb keeps only in-frame clones here, not all; method: immunoSEQ multiplex PCR. In the table there are 150,000 or so clones, roughly 93% of which are singletons. The material sequenced was blood. This receptor was identified in a man between 18 and 29 years old in good health. V is TRBV11-2 and J is TRBJ2-1, with a weak D call TRBD2 (6 bases). The DNA of the CDR3 is TGTGCCAGCAGCTTAATCGGGGGCTCCTACAATGAGCAGTTCTTC. Amino acids: CASSLIGGSYNEQFF.